What follows are 5 T cell receptor beta chains derived from one specimen sequenced in a study of regulatory T cells in long-lasting Graves disease. The time point was: newly diagnosed GD, antithyroid drugs for less than 3 months. PBMC-extracted RNA yielded the TCR library. Relying on iRepertoire HTBI primers and Arm-PCR of CDR3 regions, the team built TCR beta libraries. Using its own MiXCR run on the multiplex PCR reads, TCRdb lists one record per CDR3 protein. Among 350,000 to 550,000 distinct CDR3 sequences listed, 16% were seen once. This same sample was also part of a study on T cells in Graves' hyperthyroidism and ophthalmopathy.

The material sequenced was peripheral blood mononuclear cells (PBMCs), taken at new diagnosis, from a patient treated with antithyroid drugs. The receptors were sampled from a young woman with Graves disease.

At least ten counts were recorded for this clonotype. The chain carries TRBV12-3 or TRBV12-4 and TRBJ2-1, with a tentative D call TRBD2 (7 bases). The CDR3 has 16 amino acids. Trimming stripped 0 bases from V and 7 bases from J, with 16 bases between. The CDR3 DNA follows: TGTGCCAGCAGTTTAGCGGGGGGGCGCCTCGTGAATGAGCAGTTCTTC. The encoded protein is CASSLAGGRLVNEQFF.

This clonotype was recorded many times. The V gene is TRBV28, the J gene TRBJ2-3, with a tentative D call TRBD2 (6 bases). Trimming left V 4 bases short and J 0 bases short, with 14 bases between. The CDR3 spans 16 residues. Germline CDR1 reads MDHEN; CDR2 reads SYDVKM. CDR3 region: CASSSSPGLSTDTQYF. CDR3 nucleotide sequence: TGTGCCAGCAGTTCCTCGCCGGGACTCAGCACAGATACGCAGTATTTT.

This clonotype was picked up many times. The chain combines TRBV12-3 or TRBV12-4 with TRBJ2-3; 11 nucleotides align to TRBD1. CDR3 length equals 15 residues. With 5 bases clipped from V and 1 base from J, the junction kept 2 bases outside the gene matches. The DNA of the CDR3 is TGTGCCAGCAGTAGGACAGGGGGCCGCACAGATACGCAGTATTTT. Its translation is CASSRTGGRTDTQYF.

This clonotype showed up just a few times. The chain is built from TRBV15 and TRBJ2-5; 15 positions agree with TRBD2. V shed 0 bases and J 2 bases; nucleotides not matched to a gene: 4. Germline V gives CDR1 LNHNV, CDR2 YYDKDF (reference sequence). The CDR3 has 18 residues. This CDR3 is CATSRDEGLAGGQETQYF. The CDR3 region has the DNA TGTGCCACCAGCAGAGATGAGGGACTAGCGGGAGGTCAAGAGACCCAGTACTTC.

At least ten counts were recorded for this clonotype. This chain links TRBV3-1 with TRBJ2-7; weak D call: TRBD1 (6 bases). Germline values: CDR1 LGHDT, CDR2 YNNKEL (reference sequence). The CDR3 extends over 15 amino acids. Between the trimmed V and J ends, which lost 3 bases and 3 bases, there was a span of 15 bases. The CDR3 spells CASSHAARDIYEQYF. The CDR3 coding sequence is TGTGCCAGCAGCCACGCAGCCCGGGACATCTACGAGCAGTACTTC.